The T cell receptor (beta chain) described here comes from a study of T-cell reconstitution after alpha-beta-depleted transplantation in children. This clonotype was seen many times. It was with unique molecular identifiers that the TCRbeta library was prepared. TCRdb reanalysed the PCR reads using MiXCR and keeps one entry per CDR3 protein. The sample includes 350,000 to 450,000 distinct CDR3 sequences, about 14% of them seen just once. This sequence originates from a human donor who donated a stem cell graft to a child with Fanconi anemia. The specimen was PBMCs, collected from the stem cell graft.

CDR3 sequence: CASSSDGSYNEQFF. The DNA for the CDR3 is TGTGCCAGCAGTTCAGACGGCTCCTACAATGAGCAGTTCTTC. The chain links TRBV5-5 to TRBJ2-1; D not certain. Germline V lookup: CDR1 SGHKS, CDR2 YYEKEE (reference sequence). The CDR3 length is 14 residues. V lost 5 bases and J 0 bases, leaving 9 bases between the germline ends.